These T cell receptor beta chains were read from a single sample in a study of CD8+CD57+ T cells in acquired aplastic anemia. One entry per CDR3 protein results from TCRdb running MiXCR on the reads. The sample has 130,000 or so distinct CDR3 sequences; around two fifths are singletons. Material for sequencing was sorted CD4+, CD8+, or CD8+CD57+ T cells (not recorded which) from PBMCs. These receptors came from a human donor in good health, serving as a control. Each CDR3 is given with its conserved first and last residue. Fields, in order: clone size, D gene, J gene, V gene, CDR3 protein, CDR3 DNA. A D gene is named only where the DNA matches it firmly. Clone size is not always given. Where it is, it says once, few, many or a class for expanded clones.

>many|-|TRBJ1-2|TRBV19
CASLHSQATNYGYTF
TGTGCCAGTCTCCACTCACAGGCTACTAACTATGGCTACACCTTC
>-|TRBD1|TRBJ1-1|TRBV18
CASSRGQVPNTEAFF
TGTGCCAGCTCACGCGGACAGGTCCCGAACACTGAAGCTTTCTTT
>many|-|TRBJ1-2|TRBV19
CASRSRGYGYTF
TGTGCCAGTAGGTCCAGGGGATATGGCTACACCTTC
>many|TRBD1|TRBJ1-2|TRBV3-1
CASSQLQGDSGYTF
TGTGCCAGCAGCCAGTTACAGGGGGACTCTGGCTACACCTTC
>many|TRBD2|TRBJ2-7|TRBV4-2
CASSPGTSGRLAYEQYF
TGTGCCAGCAGCCCGGGGACTAGCGGGAGGTTGGCCTACGAGCAGTACTTC
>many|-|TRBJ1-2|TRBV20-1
CSATRLGGVNYGYTF
TGCAGTGCTACTCGACTCGGGGGGGTAAACTATGGCTACACCTTC
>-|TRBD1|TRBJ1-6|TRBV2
CASLRDSSYNSPLHF
TGTGCCAGCTTACGGGACAGCTCCTATAATTCACCCCTCCACTTT
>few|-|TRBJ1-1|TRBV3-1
CASSQGGTWNTEAFF
TGTGCCAGCAGCCAAGGCGGCACTTGGAACACTGAAGCTTTCTTT
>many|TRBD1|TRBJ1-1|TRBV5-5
CASSFPRGPGTEAFF
TGTGCCAGCAGCTTCCCCAGGGGGCCTGGCACTGAAGCTTTCTTT
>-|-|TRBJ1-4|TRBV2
CASMVREEKLFF
TGTGCCAGCATGGTGCGGGAGGAAAAACTGTTTTTT
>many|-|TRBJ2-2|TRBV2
CASSELVNTGELFF
TGTGCCAGCAGTGAATTGGTGAACACCGGGGAGCTGTTTTTT
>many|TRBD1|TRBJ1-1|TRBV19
CASSFPDRMNTEAFF
TGTGCCAGTAGTTTCCCGGACAGGATGAACACTGAAGCTTTCTTT
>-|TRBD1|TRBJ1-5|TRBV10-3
CAISDIQGAYGNQPQHF
TGTGCCATCAGTGACATACAGGGGGCATATGGCAATCAGCCCCAGCATTTT
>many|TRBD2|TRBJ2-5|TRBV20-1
CSAALGFGGGGSETQYF
TGCAGTGCGGCCTTAGGGTTCGGCGGGGGGGGTTCAGAGACCCAGTACTTC
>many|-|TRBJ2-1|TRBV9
CASTPHSSYNEQFF
TGTGCCAGCACCCCGCATAGCTCCTACAATGAGCAGTTCTTC
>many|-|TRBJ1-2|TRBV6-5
CASSYDRQVYGYTF
TGTGCCAGCAGTTACGATCGACAGGTCTATGGCTACACCTTC
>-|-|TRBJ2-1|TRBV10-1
CASNELSYNEQFF
TGCGCCAGCAATGAACTCTCCTACAATGAGCAGTTCTTC
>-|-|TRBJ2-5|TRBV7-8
CASSGPRQETQYF
TGTGCCAGCAGCGGACCCCGCCAAGAGACCCAGTACTTC
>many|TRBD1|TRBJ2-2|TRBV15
CATSGLGTAQNTGELFF
TGTGCCACCAGCGGTCTGGGGACAGCCCAGAACACCGGGGAGCTGTTTTTT
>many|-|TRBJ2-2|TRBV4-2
CASSQEEVKLTGELFF
TGTGCCAGCAGCCAAGAAGAGGTAAAGTTGACCGGGGAGCTGTTTTTT
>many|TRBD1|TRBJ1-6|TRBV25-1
CASRTGSRNSPLHF
TGTGCCAGCAGGACAGGGTCTAGAAATTCACCCCTCCACTTT
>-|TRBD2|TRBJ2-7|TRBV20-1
CSASGLAGVSGEQYF
TGCAGTGCTTCGGGACTAGCGGGAGTAAGCGGCGAGCAGTACTTC
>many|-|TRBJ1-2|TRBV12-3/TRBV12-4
CASTPLGGPYGYTF
TGTGCCAGCACTCCTCTCGGGGGGCCCTATGGCTACACCTTC
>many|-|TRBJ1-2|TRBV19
CASSWDRSPNYGYTF
TGTGCCAGTAGTTGGGACCGTTCACCTAACTATGGCTACACCTTC
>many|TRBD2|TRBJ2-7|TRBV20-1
CSATGLAGVEQYF
TGCAGTGCTACGGGACTAGCGGGAGTCGAGCAGTACTTC
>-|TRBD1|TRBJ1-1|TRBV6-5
CASSSRTGSSTEAFF
TGTGCCAGCAGTTCCCGGACAGGGTCAAGCACTGAAGCTTTCTTT
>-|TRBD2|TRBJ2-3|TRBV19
CAERGGTDTQYF
TGTGCCGAGCGGGGGGGCACAGATACGCAGTATTTT
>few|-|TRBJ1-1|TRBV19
CASSASGQAFF
TGTGCCAGTAGTGCTTCAGGGCAAGCTTTCTTT
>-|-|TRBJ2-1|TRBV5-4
CATSFPSEYNEQFF
TGTGCCACCAGCTTCCCTAGTGAGTACAATGAGCAGTTCTTC
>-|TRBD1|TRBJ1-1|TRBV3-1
CASSWTGGEAFF
TGTGCCAGCAGCTGGACAGGGGGCGAGGCTTTCTTT
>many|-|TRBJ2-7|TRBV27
CASSPQGGSYEQYF
TGTGCCAGCAGTCCCCAGGGGGGCTCCTACGAGCAGTACTTC
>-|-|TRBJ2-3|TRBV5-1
CASSFGGVDDTQYF
TGCGCCAGCAGCTTCGGCGGGGTGGATGATACGCAGTATTTT
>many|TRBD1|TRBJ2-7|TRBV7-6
CASSLEQGEYEQYF
TGTGCCAGCAGCTTAGAGCAGGGGGAATACGAGCAGTACTTC
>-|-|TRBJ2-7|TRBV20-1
CSALVLLRENSYEQYF
TGCAGTGCCCTCGTTCTTCTACGGGAAAACTCCTACGAGCAGTACTTC
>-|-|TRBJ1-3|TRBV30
CAWSVRGTGNTIHF
TGTGCCTGGAGTGTAAGGGGAACCGGAAACACCATACATTTT
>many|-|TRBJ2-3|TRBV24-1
CATGDLGPRDTQYF
TGTGCCACCGGTGACCTCGGGCCACGAGATACGCAGTATTTT
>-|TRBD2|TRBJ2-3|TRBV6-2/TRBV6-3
CASTSRAGGRSTDTQYF
TGTGCCAGCACTTCCAGGGCGGGCGGGAGAAGCACAGATACGCAGTATTTT
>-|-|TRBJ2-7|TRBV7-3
CAGSRKGTYEQYF
TGTGCCGGCAGCCGAAAGGGCACCTACGAGCAGTACTTC
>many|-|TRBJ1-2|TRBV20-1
CSASKGDYGYTF
TGCAGTGCTAGCAAGGGGGACTATGGCTACACCTTC
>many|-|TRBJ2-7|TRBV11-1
CASSLAPLYEQYF
TGTGCCAGCAGCTTAGCCCCACTTTACGAGCAGTACTTC
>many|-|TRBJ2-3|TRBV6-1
CASSERPATDTQYF
TGTGCCAGCAGTGAACGTCCAGCCACAGATACGCAGTATTTT
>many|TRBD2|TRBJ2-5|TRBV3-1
CASSQALAGQETQYF
TGTGCCAGCAGCCAAGCACTAGCGGGCCAAGAGACCCAGTACTTC
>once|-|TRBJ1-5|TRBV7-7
CASSLSGTQPQHF
TGTGCTAGCAGCTTAAGTGGGACTCAGCCCCAGCATTTT
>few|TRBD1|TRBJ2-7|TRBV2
CASSSQGAISEQYF
TGTGCCAGCAGCTCTCAGGGGGCGATCAGCGAGCAGTACTTC
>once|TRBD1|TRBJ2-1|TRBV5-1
CASRTLDRGLYNEQFF
TGCGCCAGCAGGACACTAGACAGGGGACTTTACAATGAGCAGTTCTTC
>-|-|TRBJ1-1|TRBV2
CASQGKNPEAFF
TGTGCCAGCCAGGGGAAAAACCCTGAAGCTTTCTTT
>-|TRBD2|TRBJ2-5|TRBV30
CAWSGLAGEETQYF
TGTGCCTGGAGTGGGCTAGCGGGAGAAGAGACCCAGTACTTC